This T cell receptor (beta chain) was sequenced in a study of blood T cell repertoires in COVID-19. Whole-study context: Acute-phase and convalescent COVID-19 samples originated in the United States, Italy and Spain.

Clones were sequenced by immunoSEQ multiplex PCR, and TCRdb holds only the in-frame ones, with some missing. The table has about 100,000 clones, around nine tenths seen once; the top ten hold roughly 1.9%. Germline lookup yields CDR1 SGHTA and CDR2 FQGNSA. V gave up 3 bases and J gave up 4 bases; unmatched junction bases: 3. The CDR3 has 14 residues. In its sample, this clone was seen once. The sequence came from a woman between 50 and 59 years old with COVID-19, enrolled during active disease. The sequencing sample was made of peripheral blood. The gene calls are TRBV7-2 and TRBJ2-7; 10 nucleotides line up with TRBD1. CDR3 sequence reads: CASSLTGGSYEQYF. The CDR3 DNA follows: TGTGCCAGCAGCTTGACAGGGGGCTCTTACGAGCAGTACTTC.